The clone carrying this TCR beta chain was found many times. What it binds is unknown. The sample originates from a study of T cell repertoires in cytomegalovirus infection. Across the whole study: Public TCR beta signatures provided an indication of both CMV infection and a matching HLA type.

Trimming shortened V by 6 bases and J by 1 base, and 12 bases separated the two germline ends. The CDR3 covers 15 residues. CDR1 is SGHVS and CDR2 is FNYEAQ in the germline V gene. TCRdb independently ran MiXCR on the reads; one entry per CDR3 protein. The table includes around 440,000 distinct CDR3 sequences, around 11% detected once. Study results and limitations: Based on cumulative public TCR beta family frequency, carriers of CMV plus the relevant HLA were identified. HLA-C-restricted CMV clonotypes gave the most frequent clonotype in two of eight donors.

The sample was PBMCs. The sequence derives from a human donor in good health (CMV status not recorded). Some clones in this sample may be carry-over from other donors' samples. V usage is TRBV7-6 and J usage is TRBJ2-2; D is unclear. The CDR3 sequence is CASSFDPGNTGELFF. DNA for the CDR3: TGTGCCAGCAGTTTTGACCCAGGGAACACCGGGGAGCTGTTTTTT.